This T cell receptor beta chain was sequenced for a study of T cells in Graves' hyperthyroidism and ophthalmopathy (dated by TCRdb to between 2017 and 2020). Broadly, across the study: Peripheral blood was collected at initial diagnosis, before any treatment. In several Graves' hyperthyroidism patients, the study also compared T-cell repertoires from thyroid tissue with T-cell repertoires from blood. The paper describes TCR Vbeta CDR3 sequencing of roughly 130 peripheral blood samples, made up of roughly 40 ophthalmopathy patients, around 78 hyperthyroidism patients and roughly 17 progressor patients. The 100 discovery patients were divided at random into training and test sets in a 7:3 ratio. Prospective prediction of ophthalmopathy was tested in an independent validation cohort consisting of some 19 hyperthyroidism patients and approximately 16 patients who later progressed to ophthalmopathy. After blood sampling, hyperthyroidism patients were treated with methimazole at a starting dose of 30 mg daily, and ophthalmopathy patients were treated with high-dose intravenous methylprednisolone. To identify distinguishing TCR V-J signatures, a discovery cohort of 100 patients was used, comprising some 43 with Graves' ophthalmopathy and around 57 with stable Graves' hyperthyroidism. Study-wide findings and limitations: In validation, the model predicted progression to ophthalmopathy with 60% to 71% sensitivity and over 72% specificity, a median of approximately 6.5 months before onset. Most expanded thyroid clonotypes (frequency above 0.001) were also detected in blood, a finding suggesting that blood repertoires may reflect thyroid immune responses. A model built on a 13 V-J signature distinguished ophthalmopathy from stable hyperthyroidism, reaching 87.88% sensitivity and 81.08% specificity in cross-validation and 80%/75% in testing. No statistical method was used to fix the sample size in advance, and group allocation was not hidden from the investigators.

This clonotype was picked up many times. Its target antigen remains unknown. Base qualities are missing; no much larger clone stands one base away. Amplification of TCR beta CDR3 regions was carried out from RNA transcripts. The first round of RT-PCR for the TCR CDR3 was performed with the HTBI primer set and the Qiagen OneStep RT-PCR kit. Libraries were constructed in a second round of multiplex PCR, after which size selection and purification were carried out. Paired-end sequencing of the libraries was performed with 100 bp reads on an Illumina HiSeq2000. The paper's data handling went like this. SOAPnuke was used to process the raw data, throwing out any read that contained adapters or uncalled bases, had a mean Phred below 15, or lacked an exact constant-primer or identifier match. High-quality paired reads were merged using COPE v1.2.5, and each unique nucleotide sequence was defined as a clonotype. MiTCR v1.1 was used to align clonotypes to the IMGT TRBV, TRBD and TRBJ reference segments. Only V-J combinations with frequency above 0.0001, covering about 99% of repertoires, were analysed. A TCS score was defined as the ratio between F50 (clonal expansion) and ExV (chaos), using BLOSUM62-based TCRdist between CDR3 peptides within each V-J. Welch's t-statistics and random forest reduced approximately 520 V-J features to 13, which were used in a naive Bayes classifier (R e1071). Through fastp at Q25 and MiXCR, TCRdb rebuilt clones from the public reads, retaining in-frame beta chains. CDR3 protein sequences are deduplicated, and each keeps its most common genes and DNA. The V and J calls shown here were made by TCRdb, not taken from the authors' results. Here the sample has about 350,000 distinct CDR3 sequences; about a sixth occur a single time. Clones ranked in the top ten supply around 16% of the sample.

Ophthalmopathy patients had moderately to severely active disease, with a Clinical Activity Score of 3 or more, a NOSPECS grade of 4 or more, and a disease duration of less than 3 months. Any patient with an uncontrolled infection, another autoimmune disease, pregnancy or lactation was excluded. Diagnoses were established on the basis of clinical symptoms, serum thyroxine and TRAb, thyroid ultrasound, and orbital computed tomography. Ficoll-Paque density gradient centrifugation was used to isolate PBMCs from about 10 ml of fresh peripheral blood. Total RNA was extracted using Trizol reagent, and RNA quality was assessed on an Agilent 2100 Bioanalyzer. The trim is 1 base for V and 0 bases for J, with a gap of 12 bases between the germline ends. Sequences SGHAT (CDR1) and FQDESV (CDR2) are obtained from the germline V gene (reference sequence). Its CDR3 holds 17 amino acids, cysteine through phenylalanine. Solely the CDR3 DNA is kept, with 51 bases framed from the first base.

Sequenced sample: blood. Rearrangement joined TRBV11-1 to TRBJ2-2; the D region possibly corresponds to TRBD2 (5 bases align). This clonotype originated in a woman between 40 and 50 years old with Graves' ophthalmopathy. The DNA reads TGTGCCAGCAGCTTAGGAGCGGTCCTAGCGAACACCGGGGAGCTGTTTTTT. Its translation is CASSLGAVLANTGELFF.